Sequencing of this T cell receptor beta chain was carried out in a study of cytomegalovirus exposure and HLA in healthy donors. Regarding the study as a whole: Sequencing probably produced one cluster of sequence variants that were highly shared. A missense DCLRE1C variant was associated with V- and J-gene trimming of TCR beta chains in a later analysis, and an independent cohort replicated the association. Upon later analysis, TCR association rates were observed to vary by HLA locus, being highest for DRB1 and lowest for HLA-C.

13 Jbeta primers and 60 Vbeta primers were used for the PCR. Measured with immunoSEQ multiplex PCR; TCRdb has only the in-frame clones, and not every one. Among about 73,000 clones, 75% were seen once, and the ten largest hold 12%. Points on this clone: Its antigen is as yet unknown.

V gave up 7 bases and J gave up 6 bases, with 15 bases separating them. This CDR3 is built from 14 residues. Germline assignment: CDR1 SGHTA and CDR2 FQGNSA. This chain links TRBV7-2 with TRBJ2-2; tentatively, D is TRBD1 (6 bases). The source of this sequence is a man aged 70 or older in good health and CMV-seronegative. Specimen: PBMCs. The CDR3 region has the DNA TGTGCCAGCACCCTAGCTGAGGGGGCCGGGGAGCTGTTTTTT. Translating gives CASTLAEGAGELFF.